Below, one T cell receptor (beta chain) is given with its context. Its antigen is undetermined. V lost 6 bases to trimming and J lost 8 bases; unmatched junction nucleotides: 8. CDR1 and CDR2 (germline): SGDLS, YYNGEE. This CDR3 contains 14 residues. The United States was where all participants with HIV were treated. The data derive from a study of long-term antiretroviral therapy in people with HIV. Study summary: Collection of the earliest samples took place about a decade ahead of the 2015 immediate-ART recommendation.

General study findings and limits: Repertoires looked antigen-experienced, with only a slight naive shift after ART.

Researchers report immunoSEQ v3.0 was run at survey level. The target of sequencing was about 40,000-50,000 T-cell genomes per sample. Repertoires were generated with immunoSEQ multiplex PCR, while TCRdb's copy carries only in-frame clones and drops some. Altogether roughly 44,000 clones are present, about 95% being singletons, with the ten largest covering 2.5% to 3%. The specimen comprised unsorted PBMCs, sampled 3.7 years after starting antiretroviral therapy. The chain couples TRBV9 to TRBJ1-2, with 12 bases aligning to TRBD1. The receptor was derived from a woman aged 45-59 years with HIV. The CDR3 reads CASTPRDRGPGYTF. CDR3 DNA sequence: TGTGCCAGCACCCCCCGGGACAGGGGGCCCGGCTACACCTTC.